These 17 T cell receptor beta chains were sequenced from one sample in a study of CD8 T cells in ankylosing spondylitis. TCRdb re-analysed the 5' RACE reads in MiXCR, keeping a single row per CDR3 protein. The repertoire consists of some 220,000 distinct CDR3 sequences, with over 7% occurring once and the leading ten covering around 4.4%. The sequencing sample was made of blood, either unsorted or a sorted T cell fraction (not recorded which). The receptors derive from a female donor with ankylosing spondylitis or in good health (not recorded which).

At least ten counts were recorded for this clonotype. J is TRBJ2-1 and V is TRBV5-1; D might be TRBD2 (7 bases). Trimming pared 1 base from V and 2 bases from J, leaving 13 bases between. The CDR3 contains 16 residues. CDR1 and CDR2 (germline): SGHRS, YFSETQ. CDR3 protein: CASSLRGTTPYNEQFF. The CDR3 nucleotides are TGCGCCAGCAGCTTGAGGGGGACTACCCCCTACAATGAGCAGTTCTTC.

J is TRBJ2-2 and V is TRBV5-1; 8 nucleotides line up with TRBD1. The V and J ends lost 4 bases and 0 bases, in that order; junction bases with no gene match: 8. CDR1 and CDR2 from the germline V gene are SGHRS and YFSETQ. The CDR3 runs 17 residues. The chain's CDR3 is CASSPKGTGANTGELFF. Here the CDR3 DNA reads TGCGCCAGCAGCCCTAAAGGGACAGGCGCGAACACCGGGGAGCTGTTTTTT.

This clonotype was observed at least ten times. The rearrangement uses TRBV7-6 and TRBJ2-3; tentative D call: TRBD2 (5 bases). V was cut by 3 bases and J by 4 bases, with 8 bases left in between. This CDR3 contains 13 residues. Germline-derived CDR1 and CDR2 are SGHVS and FNYEAQ. The CDR3 here is CASSFDYSDTQYF. For the CDR3, the DNA is TGTGCCAGCAGCTTTGACTATTCAGATACGCAGTATTTT.

In its sample, this clonotype was seen many times. This rearrangement joins TRBV3-1 to TRBJ2-1; 8 bases are a match to TRBD2. V dropped 3 bases and J dropped 2; count of bases not matched to a gene: 9. Per germline, CDR1 LGHDT and CDR2 YNNKEL (reference sequence). This CDR3 is built from 17 residues. In DNA form, the CDR3 reads TGTGCCAGCAGCCAGCCCTCCACCGGGAGGGCCTACAATGAGCAGTTCTTC. It encodes CASSQPSTGRAYNEQFF.

Ten or more counts support this clonotype. This sequence joins TRBV7-2 and TRBJ2-7, with 12 bases aligning to TRBD2. This CDR3 is built from 15 residues. The ends lost 0 bases at V and 7 bases at J; junction bases unmatched: 4. CDR1 is SGHTA and CDR2 is FQGNSA in the germline V gene. This chain's CDR3 is CASSLATSGSGEQYF. CDR3 DNA: TGTGCCAGCAGCTTAGCGACTAGCGGGAGTGGGGAGCAGTACTTC.

This clonotype was seen repeatedly, ten times or more. The CDR3 DNA is TGCAGCGTTGAAGATCCCGGGACCCTACGGGGCTACACCTTC. Translating gives CSVEDPGTLRGYTF. The chain is built from TRBV29-1 and TRBJ1-2; the D gene is possibly TRBD1 (5 bases). This CDR3 region has 14 residues. Trimming shortened V by 0 bases and J by 8 bases, and 16 bases separated the two germline ends. CDR1 is SQVTM, CDR2 ANQGSEA, per germline.

This clonotype was observed a few times. The chain employs TRBV5-1 and TRBJ2-7; 9 nucleotides agree with TRBD1. V was pared by 5 bases and J by 5 bases, with 11 bases of the junction left unmatched. The V gene's germline CDR1 is SGHRS and CDR2 YFSETQ. CDR3 length: 15 residues. In nucleotides, the CDR3 is TGCGCCAGCAGTAATATGGGACAGGGAGCCCACGAGCAGTACTTC. Translated, it gives CASSNMGQGAHEQYF.

This clonotype came up many times. The chain carries TRBV6-1 and TRBJ2-7; unclear D gene. This CDR3 is 14 amino acids long. Trimming cost V 4 bases and J 0 bases, with 10 bases left between them. The V gene's germline CDR1 is MNHNS and CDR2 SASEGT. The CDR3 sequence: CASSAEWSSYEQYF. CDR3 nucleotide sequence: TGTGCCAGCAGTGCGGAGTGGAGCTCCTACGAGCAGTACTTC.

This clonotype was seen repeatedly, ten times or more. V usage is TRBV6-2 or TRBV6-3 and J usage is TRBJ2-1; no reliable D call. The CDR3 is 14 amino acids. Germline V CDR1 and CDR2: MNHEY, SVGEGT. Between the trimmed V and J ends, which lost 6 bases and 7 bases, there was a span of 16 bases. The CDR3 loop reads CASRDLPPTNEQFF. CDR3 coding DNA: TGTGCCAGCAGAGACTTACCACCTACTAATGAGCAGTTCTTC.

This clonotype was counted ten times or more. The chain combines TRBV12-3 or TRBV12-4 with TRBJ1-5; D call uncertain. There are 12 residues in the CDR3. With 3 bases removed from V and 2 bases from J, the gap between germline ends came to 2 bases. The CDR3 region is CASSFGNQPQHF. The CDR3 DNA sequence: TGTGCCAGCAGTTTTGGCAATCAGCCCCAGCATTTT.

Of note for this clonotype: Given a much more abundant clone one base away, this may be a read error. V gene TRBV12-3 or TRBV12-4 combines with J gene TRBJ2-5; D tentatively fits TRBD1 or TRBD2 (6 bases each). The CDR3 spans 18 residues. CDR3 residues: CARSLASTQRGVGETQYF. As DNA, the CDR3 is TGTGCCCGCAGTTTAGCGTCCACCCAGAGGGGGGTAGGAGAGACCCAGTACTTC.

This clonotype was found many times. V gene TRBV20-1 combines with J gene TRBJ2-1, with a weak D call TRBD1 (5 bases). Trimming removed 6 bases from V and 1 base from J, with 13 bases in between. The CDR3 spans 14 residues. Germline V lookup: CDR1 DFQATT, CDR2 SNEGSKA (reference sequence). CDR3 sequence: CSADPDMSYNEQFF. The CDR3 DNA sequence: TGCAGTGCCGACCCGGACATGTCCTACAATGAGCAGTTCTTC.

The chain recombines TRBV5-1 with TRBJ1-3; 9 positions match TRBD1. This CDR3 spans 14 amino acids. The V gene end was trimmed by 5 bases and the J gene end by 2 bases; junction bases not matched to a gene: 2. The germline CDR1 and CDR2 sequences are SGHRS and YFSETQ. CDR3 sequence (DNA): TGCGCCAGCAGTGGACAGGGGACTGGAAACACCATATATTTT. It codes for CASSGQGTGNTIYF.

The V and J genes are TRBV18 and TRBJ2-7, with TRBD1 as a possible D gene (5 bases). CDR1 is KGHSH, CDR2 LQKENI, per germline. The CDR3 length is 15 residues. Trimming took off 1 base at V and 3 bases at J, with 13 bases between the two ends. The CDR3 DNA follows: TGTGCCAGCTCACCACGGGCAGGGTTTGGCTACGAGCAGTACTTC. It specifies CASSPRAGFGYEQYF.

This clonotype appeared many times. The genes are TRBV20-1 and TRBJ1-1; the D is unclear. CDR1 and CDR2 from the germline V gene are DFQATT and SNEGSKA (reference sequence). The CDR3 spans 11 residues. V shed 0 bases and J shed 7 bases, with 6 bases lying between them. CDR3 loop: CSARENLEAFF. CDR3 sequence (DNA): TGCAGTGCTAGAGAGAACCTTGAAGCTTTCTTT.

CDR3 nucleotides: TGTGCCAGCAGCGAACGAGCGGGAGGATTAATCGACAATGAGCAGTTCTTC. Amino acids: CASSERAGGLIDNEQFF. This chain links TRBV9 with TRBJ2-1; TRBD2 matches 9 bases. The ends lost 3 bases at V and 5 bases at J; junction bases unmatched: 12. This CDR3 is built from 17 residues. The germline CDR1 and CDR2 sequences are SGDLS and YYNGEE.

This clonotype was observed many times. The V call is TRBV30, the J call TRBJ2-1; the match to TRBD2 covers 12 bases. Trimming cost V 5 bases and J 9 bases; bases outside gene matches: 2. The CDR3 is made up of 12 amino acids. Germline CDR1 is GTSNPN and CDR2 is SVGIG (reference sequence). CDR3 nucleotides: TGTGCCTGGCCGGGACTAGCGGGTGAGCAGTTCTTC. It is translated as CAWPGLAGEQFF.